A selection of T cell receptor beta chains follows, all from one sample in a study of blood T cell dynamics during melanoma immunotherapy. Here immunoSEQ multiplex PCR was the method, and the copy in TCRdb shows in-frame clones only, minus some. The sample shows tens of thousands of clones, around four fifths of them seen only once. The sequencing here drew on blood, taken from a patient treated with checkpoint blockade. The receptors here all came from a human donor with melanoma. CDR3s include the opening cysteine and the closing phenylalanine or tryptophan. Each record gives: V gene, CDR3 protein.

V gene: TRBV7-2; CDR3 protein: CASSFPLVSGRTKNIQYF
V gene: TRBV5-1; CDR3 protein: CASSLASLNYGYTF
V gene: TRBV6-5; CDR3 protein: CASSYSRNSYEQYF
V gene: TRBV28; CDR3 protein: CASSLTGGHYGYTF
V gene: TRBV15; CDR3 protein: CATSRGGTVYEQYF
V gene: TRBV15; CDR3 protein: CATSKAGTEQETQYF
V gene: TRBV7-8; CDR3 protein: CASSPLTGQVGNTIYF
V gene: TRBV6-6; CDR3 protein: CASSWGTGLSTEAFF
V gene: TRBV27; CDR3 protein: CASSITQRGSSPLHF
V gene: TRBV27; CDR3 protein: CASSSGPLGQGSGEKLFF
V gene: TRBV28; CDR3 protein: CASSLRPGTQYF
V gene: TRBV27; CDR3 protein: CASSLYLGSYEQYF
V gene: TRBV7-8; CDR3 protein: CASSLEGYIQYF
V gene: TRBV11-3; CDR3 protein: CASSPTRDQETQYF
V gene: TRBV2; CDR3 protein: CASSATRRVQAFF
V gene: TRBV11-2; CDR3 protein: CASSPTTVGTEAFF
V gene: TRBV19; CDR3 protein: CASSINGPSEQYF
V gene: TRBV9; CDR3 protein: CASSATSQGWRELFF
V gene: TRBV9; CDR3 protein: CASSLTHRTGSRTGELFF
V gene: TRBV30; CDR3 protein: CAWDQTGRNYGYTF
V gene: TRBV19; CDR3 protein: CASSMGAGTSYEQYF
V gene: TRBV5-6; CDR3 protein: CASSLGPELNYGYTF
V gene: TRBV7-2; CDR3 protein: CASSPGGTGPPPLHF
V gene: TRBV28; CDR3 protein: CASIPGHSNQPQHF
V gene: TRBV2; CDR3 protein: CASKWAAENYGYTF
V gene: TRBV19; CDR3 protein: CASSINAQGAAYEQYF
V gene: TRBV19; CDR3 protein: CAINDRAHGYTF
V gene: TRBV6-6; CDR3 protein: CASSRDSPAANQPQHF
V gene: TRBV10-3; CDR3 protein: CAISESYRVSTDTQYF
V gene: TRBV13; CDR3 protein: CASSFGTGATYQETQYF
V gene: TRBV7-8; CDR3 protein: CASSQVGGKWSNQPQHF
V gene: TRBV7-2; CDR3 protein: CASSLVSGSTDTQYF
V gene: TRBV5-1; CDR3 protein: CASTSGTGSTDTQYF
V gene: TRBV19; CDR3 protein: CASSGLAGLTDTQYF
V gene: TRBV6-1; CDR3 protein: CASSETPRANYGYTF
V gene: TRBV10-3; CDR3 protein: CAISEKGMDTGELFF
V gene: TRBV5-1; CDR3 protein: CASSLMGTTNEKLFF
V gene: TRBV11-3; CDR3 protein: CASSRTGGNADTQYF
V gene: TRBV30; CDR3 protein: CAWSGGQTATNEKLFF
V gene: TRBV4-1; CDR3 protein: CASSQDPGLEAFF
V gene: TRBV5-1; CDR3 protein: CASSPQRTKAEEVYGYTF
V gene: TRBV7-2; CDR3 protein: CASSLARGDTEAFF
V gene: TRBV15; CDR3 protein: CATSTNRRPGNTIYF
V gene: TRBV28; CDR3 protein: CASSFRGMSQPQHF
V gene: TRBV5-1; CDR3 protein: CASSATVFAGELFF
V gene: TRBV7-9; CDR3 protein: CASSFTDRETQYF
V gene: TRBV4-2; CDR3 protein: CASSQDWSSGGTYEQYF
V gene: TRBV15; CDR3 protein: CATSLGQGTGEQYF
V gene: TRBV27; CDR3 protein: CASSRTGWSYEQYF
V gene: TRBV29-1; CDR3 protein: CSAEGGSGGYTF
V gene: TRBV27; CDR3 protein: CASSAFRGRYEQYF
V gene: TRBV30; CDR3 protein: CAWSRDPGEQFF
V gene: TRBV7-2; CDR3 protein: CASSLSSQTEKAFF
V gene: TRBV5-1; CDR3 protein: CASTNLLQGEQYF